This TCR beta chain was recovered during a study of cytomegalovirus exposure and HLA in healthy donors. Primers: 60 Vbeta forward and 13 Jbeta reverse. The assay was immunoSEQ multiplex PCR, and TCRdb's table has in-frame clones only and misses some. The sample contains some 200,000 clones, approximately 82% of which appear only once. Germline assignment: CDR1 SQVTM and CDR2 ANQGSEA. The CDR3 length is 15 residues. This clone showed up just once. The junction shows a germline mismatch at one end, possibly a read error. What was sequenced was PBMCs. This chain connects TRBV29-1 to TRBJ2-4, with a tentative D call TRBD1 (6 bases). The receptor's source is a young woman in good health and CMV-seronegative. CDR3 region: CSAETGYRAKNIQYF. The CDR3 coding sequence is TGCAGCGCTGAAACAGGGTATAGGGCCAAAAACATTCAGTACTTC. Combining the CDR3 with reference TRBV29-1 and TRBJ2-4 gives the whole variable domain SAVISQKPSRDICQRGTSLTIQCQVDSQVTMMFWYRQQPGQSLTLIATANQGSEATYESGFVIDKFPISRPNLTFSTLTVSNMSPEDSSIYLCSAETGYRAKNIQYFGAGTRLSVL.